The clone carrying this T cell receptor beta chain was observed many times. This record comes from a study of regulatory T cells in long-lasting Graves disease. The CDR3 has 19 amino acids. After removal of 0 bases from V and 1 base from J, the junction contained 10 bases not matched to a gene. Germline values: CDR1 SEHNR, CDR2 FQNEAQ (reference sequence). CDR3-region Arm-PCR and iRepertoire HTBI primers produced the TCR beta libraries. One entry per CDR3 protein, called by TCRdb with MiXCR from the multiplex PCR reads. The sample records about 430,000 distinct CDR3 sequences, 15% being singletons. Time point of the sample: newly diagnosed GD, antithyroid drugs for less than 3 months. With RNA extracted from PBMCs as input, the TCR library was made. Separately, the same data were catalogued under a study of T cells in Graves' hyperthyroidism and ophthalmopathy.

The receptor's source is a woman aged 40-49 years with Graves disease. V and J are TRBV7-9 and TRBJ2-5; TRBD2 matches 11 bases. Sequencing was performed on peripheral blood mononuclear cells (PBMCs), taken at new diagnosis, from a patient treated with antithyroid drugs. CDR3 loop: CASSLAGLAAGESQETQYF. The CDR3 DNA reads as TGTGCCAGCAGCTTAGCGGGACTAGCGGCTGGTGAAAGCCAAGAGACCCAGTACTTC.